Listed here are 2 T cell receptor beta chains from one sample, sequenced in a study of CD8 T cells in ankylosing spondylitis. TCRdb used MiXCR to reprocess the 5' RACE reads, holding one entry per CDR3 protein. The table lists 100,000 to 150,000 distinct CDR3 sequences, roughly 18% of them singletons. Their cognate antigens are unknown. Findings of the study overall: There was a TCR beta motif, made of several highly homologous variants, that appeared characteristic of ankylosing spondylitis blood.

The material sequenced was blood, either unsorted or a sorted T cell fraction (not recorded which). The source of these receptors is a male donor with ankylosing spondylitis.

This clonotype was recorded a few times. CDR3 region: CASGDRGGPEQYF. The CDR3 nucleotides are TGTGCCAGCGGGGACAGGGGAGGTCCCGAGCAGTACTTC. The rearrangement uses TRBV6-1 and TRBJ2-7, with 10 bases fitting TRBD1. CDR3 length equals 13 residues. With 8 bases clipped from V and 6 bases from J, the junction kept 7 bases outside the gene matches. Germline V gene data show CDR1 as MNHNS and CDR2 as SASEGT.

The DNA for the CDR3 is TGTGCCAGCGGGCCCAGGTTAGGCTACACCTTC. It translates to CASGPRLGYTF. The chain recombines TRBV28 with TRBJ1-2; D unresolved. The CDR3 has 11 amino acids. With 8 bases removed from V and 8 bases from J, the gap between germline ends came to 12 bases. The germline V gene has CDR1 MDHEN and CDR2 SYDVKM.